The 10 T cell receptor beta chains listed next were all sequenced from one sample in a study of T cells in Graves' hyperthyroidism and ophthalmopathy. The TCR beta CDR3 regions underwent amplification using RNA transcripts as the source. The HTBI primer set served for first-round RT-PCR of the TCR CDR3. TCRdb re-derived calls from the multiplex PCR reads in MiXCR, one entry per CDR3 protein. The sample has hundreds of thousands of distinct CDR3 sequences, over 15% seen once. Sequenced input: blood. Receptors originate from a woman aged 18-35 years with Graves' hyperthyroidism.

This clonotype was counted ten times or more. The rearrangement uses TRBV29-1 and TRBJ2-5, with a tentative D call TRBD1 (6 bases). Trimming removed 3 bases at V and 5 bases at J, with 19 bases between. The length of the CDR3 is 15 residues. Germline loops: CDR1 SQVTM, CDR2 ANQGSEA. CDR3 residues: CSVDGSGAGSETQYF. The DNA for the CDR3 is TGCAGCGTTGATGGTTCAGGGGCCGGTTCGGAGACCCAGTACTTC.

The CDR3 nucleotides read TGCGCCAGCAGCTTGGGGGGACTACGCTCCCCCGGGGAGCTGTTTTTT. Its protein product is CASSLGGLRSPGELFF. This chain uses TRBV5-1 with TRBJ2-2, with TRBD2 identical over 7 bases. Looked up from germline, CDR1 is SGHRS and CDR2 is YFSETQ. Trimming at V came to 0 bases and at J to 6 bases, leaving 8 bases not matched to a gene. This CDR3 is 16 amino acids long.

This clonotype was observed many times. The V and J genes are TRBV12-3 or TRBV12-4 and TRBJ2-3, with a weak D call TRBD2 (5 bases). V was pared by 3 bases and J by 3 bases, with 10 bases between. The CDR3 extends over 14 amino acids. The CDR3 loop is CASSFPSQTDTQYF. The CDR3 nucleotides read TGTGCCAGCAGTTTCCCTAGCCAAACAGATACGCAGTATTTT.

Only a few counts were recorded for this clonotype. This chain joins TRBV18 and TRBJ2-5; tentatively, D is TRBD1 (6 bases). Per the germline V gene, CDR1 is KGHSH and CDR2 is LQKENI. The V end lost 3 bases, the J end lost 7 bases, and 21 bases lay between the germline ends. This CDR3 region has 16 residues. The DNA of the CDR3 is TGTGCCAGCTCACCTTTGGGATTGCAGGGGTCAGGGACCCAGTACTTC. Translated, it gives CASSPLGLQGSGTQYF.

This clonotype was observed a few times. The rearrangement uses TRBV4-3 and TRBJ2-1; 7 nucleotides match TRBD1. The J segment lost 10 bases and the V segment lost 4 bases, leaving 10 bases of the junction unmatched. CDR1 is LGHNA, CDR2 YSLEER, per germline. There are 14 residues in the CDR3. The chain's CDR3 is CASSLRGGGGEQFF. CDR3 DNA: TGCGCCAGCAGCCTCAGAGGGGGCGGTGGGGAGCAGTTCTTC.

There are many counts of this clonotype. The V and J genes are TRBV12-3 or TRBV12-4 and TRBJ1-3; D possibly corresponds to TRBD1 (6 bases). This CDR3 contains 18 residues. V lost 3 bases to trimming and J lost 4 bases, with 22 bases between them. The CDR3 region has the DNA TGTGCCAGCAGTTTTGGCCGGGACACCCCTCTCTCCGGAAACACCATATATTTT. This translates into CASSFGRDTPLSGNTIYF.

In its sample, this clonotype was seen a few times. The CDR3 DNA follows: TGTGCCAGCAGAACAGGGATGGACACCGGGGAGCTGTTTTTT. This sequence encodes CASRTGMDTGELFF. This chain uses TRBV27 with TRBJ2-2; D is perhaps TRBD1 (6 bases). The CDR3 has 14 residues. V lost 6 bases to trimming and J lost 3 bases, with 11 bases between them. Per germline, CDR1 MNHEY and CDR2 SMNVEV (reference sequence).

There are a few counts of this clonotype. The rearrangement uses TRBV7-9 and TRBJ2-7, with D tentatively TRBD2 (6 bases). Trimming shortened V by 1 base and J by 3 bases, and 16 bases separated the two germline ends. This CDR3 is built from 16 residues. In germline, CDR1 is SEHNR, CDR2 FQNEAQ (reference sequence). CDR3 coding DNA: TGTGCCAGCAGCTTAGTTCTTGGGTTAGCGGACTACGAGCAGTACTTC. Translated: CASSLVLGLADYEQYF.

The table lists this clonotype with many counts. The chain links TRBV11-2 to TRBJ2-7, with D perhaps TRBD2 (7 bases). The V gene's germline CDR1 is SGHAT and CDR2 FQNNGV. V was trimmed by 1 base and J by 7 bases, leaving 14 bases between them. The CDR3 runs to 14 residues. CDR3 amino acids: CASSLVGGAGEQYF. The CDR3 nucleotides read TGTGCCAGCAGCTTAGTTGGGGGGGCGGGGGAGCAGTACTTC.

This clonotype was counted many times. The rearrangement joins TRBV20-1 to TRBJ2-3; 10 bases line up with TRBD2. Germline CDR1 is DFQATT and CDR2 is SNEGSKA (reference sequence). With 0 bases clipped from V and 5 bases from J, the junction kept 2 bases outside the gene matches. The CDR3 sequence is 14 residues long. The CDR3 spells CSARDRLAGDTQYF. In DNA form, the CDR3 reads TGCAGTGCTAGAGACCGACTAGCGGGAGATACGCAGTATTTT.